Listed below are T cell receptor beta chains from one sample, sequenced in a study of T cell changes during pregnancy in multiple sclerosis. Method: immunoSEQ multiplex PCR; TCRdb's copy keeps in-frame clones and lacks some. The top ten hold over 1% of the sample, which has approximately 71,000 clones, approximately 92% seen once. Sequenced material: peripheral blood, taken in the third trimester of pregnancy. The receptors stem from a female donor with multiple sclerosis, enrolled in a pregnancy study. Each CDR3 is given with its conserved first and last residue.

J	length	V	CDR3
TRBJ2-1	12	TRBV10-3	CATSSGTDEQFF
TRBJ2-2	13	TRBV12-5	CASGLGQAGELFF
TRBJ2-5	15	TRBV9	CASSVLGERVETQYF
TRBJ2-7	18	TRBV5-1	CASSLGGTGDFGNYEQYF
TRBJ2-3	15	TRBV11-2	CASSVLAGGGDTQYF
TRBJ1-4	15	TRBV7-2	CASSPPPRSNEKLFF
TRBJ1-1	14	TRBV6-5	CASSYEIRDTEAFF
TRBJ1-1	15	TRBV7-2	CASSSLGEENTEAFF
TRBJ1-1	14	TRBV6-1	CASSETGGLTEAFF
TRBJ2-7	15	TRBV27	CASSLYLAGVDEQYF
TRBJ2-1	17	TRBV14	CASSQGWAGDHYNEQFF
TRBJ2-1	14	TRBV11-2	CAITSGSSYNEQFF
TRBJ2-5	13	TRBV30	CAWSVLSVETQYF
TRBJ2-7	15	TRBV27	CASSRGASGVSKQYF
TRBJ2-7	15	TRBV18	CASSPPGQGASEQYF
TRBJ2-5	14	TRBV5-1	CASSLGQSQETQYF
TRBJ2-7	15	TRBV11-2	CASSLAGLASYEQYF
TRBJ2-7	13	TRBV6-6	CASLRGTEYEQYF
TRBJ2-1	22	TRBV19	CASSIPSVSSGSLRSSYNEQFF
TRBJ2-5	15	TRBV25-1	CASSESGTGRETQYF
TRBJ1-1	13	TRBV28	CASGRGLNTEAFF
TRBJ1-2	11	TRBV6-1	CASSEGPGYTF
TRBJ1-1	13	TRBV11-2	CASGTGEYTEAFF
TRBJ2-5	17	TRBV7-9	CASSQTQGSSIQETQYF
TRBJ1-4	13	TRBV6-5	CASSPLQGEKLFF
TRBJ1-1	15	TRBV10-1	CASSESGQGNTEAFF
TRBJ1-1	14	TRBV6-5	CASSYTGGTGGAFF
TRBJ2-7	14	TRBV15	CATSRGQGAYGQYF
TRBJ2-2	17	TRBV9	CASRDAGTSTLSGELFF
TRBJ2-3	15	TRBV5-1	CASSLQGYSTDTQYF
TRBJ2-1	15	TRBV19	CASSIDGTFYNEQFF
TRBJ2-3	16	TRBV4-1	CASSPLAVPAPDTQYF
TRBJ1-1	15	TRBV5-5	CASSGEDSLNTEAFF
TRBJ2-7	14	TRBV7-2	CASSFPGKLYEQYF
TRBJ2-5	11	TRBV6-6	CASSYLETQYF
TRBJ2-7	16	TRBV30	CAWTLPGHPISYEQYF
TRBJ1-5	18	TRBV11-3	CASSRPYWHRIVSQPQHF
TRBJ1-2	14	TRBV19	CASSFGSGNYGYTF
TRBJ1-2	14	TRBV29-1	CSVLVSLGGYGYTF
TRBJ2-7	14	TRBV28	CASSPRQGAEEQYF
TRBJ2-7	14	TRBV27	CASGPPGIPAEQYF
TRBJ1-2	14	TRBV30	CAWSVGAPRFGYTF
TRBJ1-5	15	TRBV28	CASSFLTGSGQPQHF
TRBJ2-7	15	TRBV18	CASSAPWDSAYEQYF
TRBJ1-1	14	TRBV6-5	CASRVPGQNTEAFF